Reported below is one TCR beta chain. The antigen is not known. Every subset had its genomic DNA shared out evenly among several immunoSEQ plates. This table comes from immunoSEQ multiplex PCR, and its TCRdb copy is limited to in-frame clones, with some not included. The table lists 2.3 million or so clones, approximately 93% of them singletons. The CDR3 has 13 amino acids. Trimming shortened V by 0 bases and J by 14 bases, and 15 bases separated the two germline ends. CDR1 and CDR2 from the germline V gene are MNHEY and SVGAGI. The sample comes from a study of shared clonotypes between healthy human individuals. Study observations and caveats: Deeper or shallower sequencing was expected to change how clonotypes are shared among donors. Naive CD4 clonotypes were shared across a handful of donors at 4.5% to 6%.

This clonotype was sampled from a man between 18 and 29 years old in good health. Some clones in this sample may be carry-over from other donors' samples. The chain uses TRBV6-5 and TRBJ2-3; D possibly corresponds to TRBD2 (6 bases). The sequenced sample was naive CD4+ T cells from PBMCs. Noted subset: CD45RA+ positively selected. CDR3 sequence reads: CASSYSDGGTWYF. The DNA of the CDR3 is TGTGCCAGCAGTTACTCGGATGGCGGGACGTGGTATTTT.